The 9 T cell receptor beta chains below all came from one sample that was sequenced in a study of Ad26.COV2.S vaccination and SARS-CoV-2 variants. Treatment here: about 20 received Ad26.COV2.S at low or high dose, single or two shots; about 5 received placebo; per-sample allocation not given. At day 63 after the first vaccine or placebo injection, samples were drawn. Profiling relied on immunoSEQ multiplex PCR, and the TCRdb table lists in-frame clones only, not all of them. The sample includes around 400,000 clones, 83% of them seen just once. Here the sequenced sample was peripheral blood, taken in a trial of Ad26.COV2.S vaccine versus placebo. The receptors originated from a person aged 18 to 65 who received the Ad26.COV2.S COVID-19 vaccine or a placebo.

This chain uses TRBV5-1 with TRBJ2-7, with TRBD2 matching 7 bases. J gave up 2 bases and V 1 base, and 6 bases lay outside the gene matches. The CDR3 extends over 15 amino acids. Germline CDR1 is SGHRS and CDR2 is YFSETQ. The CDR3: CASSLLSGGTYEQYF. CDR3 DNA: TGCGCCAGCAGCTTGCTGTCGGGAGGAACCTACGAGCAGTACTTC.

The sample holds one count of this clone. The rearrangement links TRBV19 to TRBJ2-3; 7 nucleotides line up with TRBD2. The CDR3 is 14 amino acids. V lost 6 bases, J lost 2 bases, and 5 bases stayed unmatched. Per the germline V gene, CDR1 is LNHDA and CDR2 is SQIVND (reference sequence). The CDR3 bases are TGTGCCAGTAGCGGGGGGACTTTCACAGATACGCAGTATTTT. This gives the protein CASSGGTFTDTQYF.

The chain carries TRBV5-1 and TRBJ2-6; no firm D call. The CDR3 is 15 residues long. Between the trimmed V and J ends, which lost 1 base and 0 bases, there was a span of 5 bases. CDR1 is SGHRS and CDR2 is YFSETQ in the germline V gene. Here the CDR3 reads CASSLYRSGANVLTF. CDR3 bases: TGCGCCAGCAGCTTGTATCGCTCTGGGGCCAACGTCCTGACTTTC. Filled out from reference TRBV5-1 and TRBJ2-6, the complete variable domain reads KAGVTQTPRYLIKTRGQQVTLSCSPISGHRSVSWYQQTPGQGLQFLFEYFSETQRNKGNFPGRFSGRQFSNSRSEMNVSTLELGDSALYLCASSLYRSGANVLTFGAGSRLTVL.

J is TRBJ1-2 and V is TRBV4-3; D gene ambiguous. This CDR3 spans 15 amino acids. Trimming removed 4 bases from V and 4 bases from J, with 16 bases in between. Germline lookup yields CDR1 LGHNA and CDR2 YSLEER. The CDR3 DNA reads as TGCGCCAGCAGCCCGGAGGTCGAACCCCCCTATGGCTACACCTTC. It specifies CASSPEVEPPYGYTF.

V is TRBV3-1 (or the pseudogene TRBV3-2) and J is TRBJ1-1, with D possibly being TRBD1 (5 bases). Trimming took off 1 base at V and 1 base at J, with 13 bases between the two ends. Germline CDR1 is LGHDT and CDR2 is YNNKEL (reference sequence). The CDR3 spans 16 residues. The CDR3 loop reads CASSQGGAARNTEAFF. The DNA of the CDR3 is TGTGCCAGCAGCCAAGGAGGGGCAGCCAGGAACACTGAAGCTTTCTTT.

The V and J genes are TRBV6-5 and TRBJ2-4, with D uncertain. With 3 bases removed from V and 5 bases from J, the gap between germline ends came to 8 bases. Germline CDR1 is MNHEY and CDR2 is SVGAGI. The CDR3 covers 13 residues. CDR3 DNA: TGTGCCAGCAGTTATGGCAGACAAAACATTCAGTACTTC. Translating it yields CASSYGRQNIQYF.

The chain carries TRBV3-1 (or the pseudogene TRBV3-2) and TRBJ1-2; possible D gene TRBD1, 5 bases. The CDR3 loop spans 15 amino acids. Trimming took off 4 bases at V and 4 bases at J, with 16 bases between the two ends. Per the germline V gene, CDR1 is LGHDT and CDR2 is YNNKEL (reference sequence). The DNA of the CDR3 is TGTGCCAGCAGCCCGCCGGGCTCAGGGAGCTATGGCTACACCTTC. This codes for CASSPPGSGSYGYTF.

Notes on this clone: Other DNA sequences from this sample encode an identical CDR3 as well. The V call is TRBV18, the J call TRBJ1-2; 7 positions agree with TRBD1. Germline assignment: CDR1 KGHSH and CDR2 LQKENI. J gave up 3 bases and V 6 bases, and 7 bases lay outside the gene matches. The CDR3 extends over 14 amino acids. The CDR3, as DNA: TGTGCCAGCTCTCTGACAGGGACGGACTATGGCTACACCTTC. Translation: CASSLTGTDYGYTF.

In this sample, this clone turned up a few times. The V call is TRBV9, the J call TRBJ2-1; D remains unclear. V gave up 4 bases and J gave up 2 bases, with 16 bases separating them. Germline V gives CDR1 SGDLS, CDR2 YYNGEE. This CDR3 has 16 residues. CDR3 amino acids: CASSKGTTDTYNEQFF. The CDR3 DNA reads as TGTGCCAGCAGCAAGGGAACAACCGATACCTACAATGAGCAGTTCTTC.